The 3 T cell receptor beta chains below were found in one sample sequenced in a study of T-cell reconstitution after alpha-beta-depleted transplantation in children (dated by TCRdb to between 2015 and 2016). Receptor amplification or capture employed PCR. The instrument was an Illumina HiSeq 2500. To normalize quantification of the TCRbeta repertoire, the TCR libraries were built with molecular barcoding that relied on unique molecular identifiers. The public sequencing data were trimmed at Q25 with fastp and processed into clonotypes with MiXCR by TCRdb, which kept only in-frame beta chains. Every distinct CDR3 protein forms one entry, paired with its most common genes and DNA. This sample lists over 450,000 distinct CDR3 sequences; under 12% were detected once. The ten largest clones represent just over 2% of the sample. This specimen's treatment or condition label, per the study, means: allogeneic hematopoietic cell transplantation with graft depleted of TCRalphabeta T cells and CD19 B cells.

The sample in question was PBMCs, obtained before TCRalphabeta/CD19-depleted stem cell transplant. The receptors shown here come from a child under 10 years old with inherited bone marrow failure, due to receive a stem cell transplant.

This clonotype was counted many times. The chain is built from TRBV10-3 and TRBJ2-2; D unclear. CDR3 length: 12 residues. The V end was cut by 4 bases, the J end by 7 bases, with 7 bases between. In germline, CDR1 is ENHRY, CDR2 SYGVKD. CDR3 sequence reads: CAISGSLGELFF. DNA of the CDR3: TGTGCCATCAGTGGGTCTCTCGGGGAGCTGTTTTTT.

This clonotype occurred many times. J is TRBJ1-1 and V is TRBV7-9; D is perhaps TRBD1 (5 bases). Germline V gene data show CDR1 as SEHNR and CDR2 as FQNEAQ (reference sequence). CDR3 length equals 15 residues. V was cut by 1 base and J by 1 base, with 10 bases left in between. For the CDR3, the DNA is TGTGCCAGCAGCTTAGGGTGGGGCCCGAACACTGAAGCTTTCTTT. This codes for CASSLGWGPNTEAFF. Filled out from reference TRBV7-9 and TRBJ1-1, the complete variable domain reads DTGVSQNPRHKITKRGQNVTFRCDPISEHNRLYWYRQTLGQGPEFLTYFQNEAQLEKSRLLSDRFSAERPKGSFSTLEIQRTEQGDSAMYLCASSLGWGPNTEAFFGQGTRLTVV.

Worth noting for this clonotype: One base away lies a much larger clone, so this may be a sequencing read error. The chain recombines TRBV20-1 with TRBJ2-1, with TRBD2 identical over 9 bases. This CDR3 region has 15 residues. Germline CDR1 reads DFQATT; CDR2 reads SNEGSKA (reference sequence). In DNA form, the CDR3 reads TGCTGTGCTAGAAAAGCTAGCGGGGATCCTAATGAGCAGTTCTTC. As protein: CCARKASGDPNEQFF.